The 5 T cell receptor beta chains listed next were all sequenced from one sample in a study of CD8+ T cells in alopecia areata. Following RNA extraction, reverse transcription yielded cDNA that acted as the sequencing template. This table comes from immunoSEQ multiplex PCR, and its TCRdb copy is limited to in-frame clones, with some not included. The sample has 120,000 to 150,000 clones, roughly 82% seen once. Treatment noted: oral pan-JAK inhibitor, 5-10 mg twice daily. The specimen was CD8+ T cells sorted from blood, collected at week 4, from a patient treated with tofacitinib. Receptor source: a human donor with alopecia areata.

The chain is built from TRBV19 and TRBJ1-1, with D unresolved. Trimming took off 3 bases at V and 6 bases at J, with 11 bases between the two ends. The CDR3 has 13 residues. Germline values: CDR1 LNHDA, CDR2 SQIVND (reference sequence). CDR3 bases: TGTGCCAGTAGTATGGTCGGGTTCGCTGAAGCTTTCTTT. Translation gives CASSMVGFAEAFF.

The CDR3 protein is CASSLTAAGELFF. CDR3 nucleotides: TGTGCCAGCAGTTTGACGGCGGCCGGGGAGCTGTTTTTT. The chain recombines TRBV28 with TRBJ2-2; D call uncertain. The CDR3 has 13 residues. Germline V gene lookup returns CDR1 MDHEN and CDR2 SYDVKM. The V gene lost 3 bases and the J gene lost 6 bases, with 8 bases spanning the gap.

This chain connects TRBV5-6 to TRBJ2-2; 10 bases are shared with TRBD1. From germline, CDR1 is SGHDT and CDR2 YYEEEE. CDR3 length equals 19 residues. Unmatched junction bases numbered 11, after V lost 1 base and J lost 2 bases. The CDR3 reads CASSLSGTGAVVNTGELFF. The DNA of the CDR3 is TGTGCCAGCAGCTTGTCCGGGACAGGGGCGGTCGTTAACACCGGGGAGCTGTTTTTT.

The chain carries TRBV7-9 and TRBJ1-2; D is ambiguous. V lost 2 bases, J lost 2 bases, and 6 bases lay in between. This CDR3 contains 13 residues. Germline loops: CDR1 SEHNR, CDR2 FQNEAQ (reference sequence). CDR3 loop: CASSLYLNYGYTF. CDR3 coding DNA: TGTGCCAGCAGCTTATACTTGAACTATGGCTACACCTTC.

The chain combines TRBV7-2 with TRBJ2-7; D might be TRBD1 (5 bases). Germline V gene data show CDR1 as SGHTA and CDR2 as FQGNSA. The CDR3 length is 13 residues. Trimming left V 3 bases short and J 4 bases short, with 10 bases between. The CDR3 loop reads CASSFDSYYEQYF. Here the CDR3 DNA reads TGTGCCAGCAGCTTTGACAGTTATTACGAGCAGTACTTC.